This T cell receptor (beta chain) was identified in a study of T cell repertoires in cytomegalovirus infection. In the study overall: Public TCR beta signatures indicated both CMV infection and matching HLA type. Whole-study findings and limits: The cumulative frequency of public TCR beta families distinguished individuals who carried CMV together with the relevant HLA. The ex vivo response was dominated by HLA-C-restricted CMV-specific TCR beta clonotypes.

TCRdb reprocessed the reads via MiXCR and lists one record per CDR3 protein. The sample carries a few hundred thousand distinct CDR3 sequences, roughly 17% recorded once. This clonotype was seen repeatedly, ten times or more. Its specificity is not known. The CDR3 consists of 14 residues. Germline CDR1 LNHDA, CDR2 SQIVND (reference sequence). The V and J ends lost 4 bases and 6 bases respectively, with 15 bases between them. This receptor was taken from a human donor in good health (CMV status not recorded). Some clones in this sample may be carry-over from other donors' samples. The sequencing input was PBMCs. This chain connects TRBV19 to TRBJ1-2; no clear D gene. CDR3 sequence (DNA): TGTGCCAGTAGTAGCCTAGAAGAACTGGATGGCTACACCTTC. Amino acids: CASSSLEELDGYTF.